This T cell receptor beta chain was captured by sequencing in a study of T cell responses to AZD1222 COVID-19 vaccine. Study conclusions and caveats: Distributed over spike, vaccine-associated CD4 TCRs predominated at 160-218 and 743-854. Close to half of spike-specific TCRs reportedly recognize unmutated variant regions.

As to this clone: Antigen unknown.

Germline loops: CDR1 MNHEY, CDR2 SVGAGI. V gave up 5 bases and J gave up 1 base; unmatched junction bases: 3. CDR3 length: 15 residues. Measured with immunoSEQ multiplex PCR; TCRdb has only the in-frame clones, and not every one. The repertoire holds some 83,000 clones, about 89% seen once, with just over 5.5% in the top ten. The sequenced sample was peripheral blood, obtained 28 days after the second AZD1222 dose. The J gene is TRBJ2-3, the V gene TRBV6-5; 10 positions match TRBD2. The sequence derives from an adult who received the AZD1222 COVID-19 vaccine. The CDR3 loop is CASSRTSGGTDTQYF. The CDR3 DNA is TGTGCCAGCAGTCGAACTAGCGGGGGCACAGATACGCAGTATTTT.